This T cell receptor beta chain comes out of a study of early T cells in non-severe SARS-CoV-2 infection. Study-wide context: Sequencing was performed on bulk RNA from unsorted whole blood, leaving chains unpaired.

Trimming left V 0 bases short and J 1 base short, with 15 bases between. This CDR3 has 17 residues. In germline, CDR1 is SGHDT, CDR2 YYEEEE. TCRdb re-derived calls from the 5' RACE reads in MiXCR, one entry per CDR3 protein. The sample lists more than 80,000 distinct CDR3 sequences; approximately 13% were seen once. The gene calls are TRBV5-6 and TRBJ2-3; tentative D call: TRBD2 (6 bases). Sequencing input: whole blood. This TCR was recovered from an adult who was a healthcare worker with PCR-confirmed SARS-CoV-2 infection or an uninfected control (not recorded which). CDR3 amino acids: CASSLAARTTRTDTQYF. The CDR3, as DNA: TGTGCCAGCAGCTTGGCCGCCAGGACTACTCGCACAGATACGCAGTATTTT.